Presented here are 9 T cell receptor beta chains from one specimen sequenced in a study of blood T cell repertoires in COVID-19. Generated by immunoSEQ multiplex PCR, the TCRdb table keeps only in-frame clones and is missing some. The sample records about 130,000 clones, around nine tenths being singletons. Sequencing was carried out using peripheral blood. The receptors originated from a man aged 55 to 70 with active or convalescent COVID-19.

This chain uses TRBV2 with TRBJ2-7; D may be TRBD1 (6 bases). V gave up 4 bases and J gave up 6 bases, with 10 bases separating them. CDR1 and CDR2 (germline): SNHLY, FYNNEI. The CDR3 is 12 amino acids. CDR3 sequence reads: CASSARDTEQYF. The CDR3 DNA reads TGTGCCAGCAGTGCCCGGGACACCGAGCAGTACTTC.

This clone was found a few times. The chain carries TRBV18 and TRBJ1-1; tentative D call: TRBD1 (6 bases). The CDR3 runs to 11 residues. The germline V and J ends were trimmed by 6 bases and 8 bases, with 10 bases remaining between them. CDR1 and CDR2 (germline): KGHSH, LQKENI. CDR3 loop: CASSPDREAFF. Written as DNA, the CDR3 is TGTGCCAGCTCCCCCGACAGGGAAGCTTTCTTT.

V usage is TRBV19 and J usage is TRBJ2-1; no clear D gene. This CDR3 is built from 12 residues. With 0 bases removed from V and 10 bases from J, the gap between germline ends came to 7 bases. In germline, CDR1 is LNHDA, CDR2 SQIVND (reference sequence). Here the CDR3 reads CASSIDSGEQFF. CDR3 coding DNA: TGTGCCAGTAGTATAGATTCCGGGGAGCAGTTCTTC.

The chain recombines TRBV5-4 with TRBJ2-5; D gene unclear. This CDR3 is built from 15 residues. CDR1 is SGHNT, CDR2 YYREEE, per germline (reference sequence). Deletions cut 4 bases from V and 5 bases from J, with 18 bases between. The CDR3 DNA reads TGTGCCAGCAGCCCCCCGCCGCCAGTCAGGGAGACCCAGTACTTC. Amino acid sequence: CASSPPPPVRETQYF.

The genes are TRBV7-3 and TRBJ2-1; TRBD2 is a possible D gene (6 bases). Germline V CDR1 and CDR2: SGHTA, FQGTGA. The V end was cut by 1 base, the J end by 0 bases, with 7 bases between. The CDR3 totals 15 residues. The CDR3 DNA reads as TGTGCCAGCAGCTTAATCGGGGGCTCCTACAATGAGCAGTTCTTC. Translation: CASSLIGGSYNEQFF. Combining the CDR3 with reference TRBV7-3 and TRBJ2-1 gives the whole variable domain GAGVSQTPSNKVTEKGKYVELRCDPISGHTALYWYRQSLGQGPEFLIYFQGTGAADDSGLPNDRFFAVRPEGSVSTLKIQRTERGDSAVYLCASSLIGGSYNEQFFGPGTRLTVL.

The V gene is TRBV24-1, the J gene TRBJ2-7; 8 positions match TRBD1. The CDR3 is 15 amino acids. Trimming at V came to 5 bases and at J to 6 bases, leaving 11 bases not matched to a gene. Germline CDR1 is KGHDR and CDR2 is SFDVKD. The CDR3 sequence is CATSAAGGAVGEQYF. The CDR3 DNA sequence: TGTGCCACCAGTGCAGCAGGGGGCGCGGTAGGCGAGCAGTACTTC.

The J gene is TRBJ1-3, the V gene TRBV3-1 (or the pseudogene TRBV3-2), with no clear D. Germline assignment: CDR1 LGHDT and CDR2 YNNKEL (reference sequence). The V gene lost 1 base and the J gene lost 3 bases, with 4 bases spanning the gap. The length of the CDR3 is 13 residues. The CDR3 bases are TGTGCCAGCAGCCAAGGTAGTGGAAACACCATATATTTT. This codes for CASSQGSGNTIYF.

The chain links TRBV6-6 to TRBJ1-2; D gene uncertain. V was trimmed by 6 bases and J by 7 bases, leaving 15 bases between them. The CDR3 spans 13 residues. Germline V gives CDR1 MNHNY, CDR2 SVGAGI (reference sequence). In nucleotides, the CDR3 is TGTGCCAGCAGGCAGTCGCAGGTTATTGGCTACACCTTC. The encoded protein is CASRQSQVIGYTF.

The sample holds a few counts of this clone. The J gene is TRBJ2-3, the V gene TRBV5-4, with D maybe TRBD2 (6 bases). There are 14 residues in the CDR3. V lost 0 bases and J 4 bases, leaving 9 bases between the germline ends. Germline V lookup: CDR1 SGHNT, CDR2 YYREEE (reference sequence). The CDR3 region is CASSLGGVPDTQYF. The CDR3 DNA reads TGTGCCAGCAGCTTGGGGGGGGTCCCAGATACGCAGTATTTT. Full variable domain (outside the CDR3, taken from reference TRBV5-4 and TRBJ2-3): ETGVTQSPTHLIKTRGQQVTLRCSSQSGHNTVSWYQQALGQGPQFIFQYYREEENGRGNFPPRFSGLQFPNYSSELNVNALELDDSALYLCASSLGGVPDTQYFGPGTRLTVL.